The rows below give T cell receptor beta chains drawn from one sample of a study of response to subunit inactivated influenza vaccine. MiXCR was run by TCRdb on the RT-PCR reads, yielding one entry per CDR3 protein. The profile shows more than 700,000 distinct CDR3 sequences, around 20% of them singletons. The sample in question was PBMCs from blood, obtained more than 4 days after vaccination. The receptors derive from a man aged 50 or older who received an inactivated influenza vaccine. The CDR3 runs from the conserved cysteine through the conserved F or W. D genes are given only for firm matches. The size field is filled for only some rows; it gives once, few, many or a size class.

v_gene	abundance	d_gene	j_gene	CDR3nt	CDR3aa
TRBV15	once	-	TRBJ1-1	TGTGCCACCAGCAGAGCCGGGGGCCGGATAGGCACTGAAGCTTTCTTT	CATSRAGGRIGTEAFF
TRBV12-3/TRBV12-4	-	-	TRBJ2-2	TGTGCCAGCAGTGGAGGAGTAGGGAACACCGGGGAGCTGTTTTTT	CASSGGVGNTGELFF
TRBV10-3	few	-	TRBJ2-5	TGTGCCATCAGTCTCCGGGGGCGGGAGACCCAGTACTTC	CAISLRGRETQYF
TRBV5-4	many	TRBD2	TRBJ2-2	TGTGCCAGCACCCTTGGGAGGGGACCAGGCTTATCGAACACCGGGGAGCTGTTTTTT	CASTLGRGPGLSNTGELFF
TRBV6-1	-	TRBD2	TRBJ2-1	TGTGCCGGCAGTTTAGTTTGGGAGGGGCAGTTCTTC	CAGSLVWEGQFF
TRBV9	-	TRBD1	TRBJ1-2	TGTGCCAGCAGCGACGAACAGGGGAGGCTAGATGGCTACACCTTC	CASSDEQGRLDGYTF
TRBV15	few	-	TRBJ2-7	TGTGCCACCAGCAGAGATGTGGGCAGCCAAGAGCAGTACTTC	CATSRDVGSQEQYF
TRBV6-1	-	-	TRBJ2-3	TGTGCCAGCAGCGAAACGCTTACAGATACGCAGTATTTT	CASSETLTDTQYF
TRBV20-1	few	TRBD2	TRBJ2-5	TGCAGTGCTAGGGTACCTAGCGGGGGGGCGGAAGAGACCCAGTACTTC	CSARVPSGGAEETQYF
TRBV4-3	-	TRBD2	TRBJ2-7	TGCGCCAGCAGCCAAGGTTCTAGCGGTCTCTACGAGCAGTACTTC	CASSQGSSGLYEQYF
TRBV6-1	many	-	TRBJ2-7	TGTGCCAGCAGTGCCGGGGGCCGGTACGAGCAGTACTTC	CASSAGGRYEQYF
TRBV18	few	-	TRBJ2-3	TGTGCCAGCTCACGACTAGCAGGGGGCGCAGGAGATACGCAGTATTTT	CASSRLAGGAGDTQYF
TRBV7-2	-	-	TRBJ2-3	TGTGCCAGCAGCTTAGTCGTGGCGCAGAATTTT	CASSLVVAQNF
TRBV28	-	TRBD2	TRBJ2-3	TGTGCCAGCAGATGGGGGGGTACAGATACGCAGTATTTT	CASRWGGTDTQYF
TRBV6-2/TRBV6-3	-	-	TRBJ2-7	TGTGCCAGCAGTTACGAGTCGGGGGTCGAGCAGTACTTC	CASSYESGVEQYF
TRBV7-6	few	TRBD2	TRBJ2-5	TGTGCCAGCAGCTTAGCGACTAGCGCACAAGAGACCCAGTACTTC	CASSLATSAQETQYF
TRBV29-1	few	TRBD1	TRBJ1-1	TGCAGCGCCGGGACAGGGGGTGACACTGAAGCTTTCTTT	CSAGTGGDTEAFF
TRBV5-1	once	-	TRBJ2-3	TGCGCCAGCAGCTTGGCCTTCGGGACTGGCAGAACCACAGATACGCAGTATTTT	CASSLAFGTGRTTDTQYF
TRBV11-1	few	-	TRBJ2-1	TGTGCCAGCAGCCTCCAACCGGGGAATGAGCAGTTCTTC	CASSLQPGNEQFF
TRBV20-1	few	TRBD1	TRBJ1-6	TGCAGTGCTAGATTGGGGACAGGGGGTGTATCACCCCTCCACTTT	CSARLGTGGVSPLHF
TRBV6-1	few	-	TRBJ2-5	TGTGCCAGCAGTCCCCCAGGCCCCTTGAGGGAGACCCAGTACTTC	CASSPPGPLRETQYF
TRBV9	few	TRBD1	TRBJ2-7	TGTGCCAGCAGCGACCGTGTGACAGGGGGCGAGCAGTACTTC	CASSDRVTGGEQYF
TRBV15	-	-	TRBJ2-1	TGTGCCACCAGCAGAGGATCAGGGGAGGAATTCGATGAGCAGTTCTTC	CATSRGSGEEFDEQFF
TRBV20-1	few	-	TRBJ1-1	TGCAGTGCTAGAGTCGTAGGGTTGAACACTGAAGCTTTCTTT	CSARVVGLNTEAFF
TRBV7-2	-	TRBD1	TRBJ1-1	TGTGCCAGCAGCCTAGGCCATGGGACAGGGGCTGGGACTGAAGCTTTCTTT	CASSLGHGTGAGTEAFF
TRBV7-9	few	-	TRBJ2-3	TGTGCCAGCAGCTTCGGGGGGCGAGATACGCAGTATTTT	CASSFGGRDTQYF
TRBV12-3/TRBV12-4	-	TRBD1	TRBJ2-1	TGTGCCAGCAGCTACCTCCCGGGACAGGGGGTCTACAATGAGCAGTTCTTC	CASSYLPGQGVYNEQFF
TRBV6-2/TRBV6-3	-	TRBD1	TRBJ2-1	TGTGCCAGCAGGAGACAGGGGTCGCATGAGCAGTTCTTC	CASRRQGSHEQFF
TRBV12-3/TRBV12-4	few	-	TRBJ1-5	TGTGCCAGCAGTTTTGCCAGGAATCAGCCCCAGCATTTT	CASSFARNQPQHF
TRBV6-5	-	TRBD1	TRBJ1-2	TGTGCCAGCAGTTTCCGGACAGGGGACTATGGCTACACCTTC	CASSFRTGDYGYTF
TRBV29-1	-	TRBD1	TRBJ2-5	TGCAGCGTAGGAACAGGGGGAGGAGAGACCCAGTACTTC	CSVGTGGGETQYF
TRBV27	few	-	TRBJ2-1	TGTGCCAGCAGTTTATTCAGGGGTGGTGAGCAGTTCTTC	CASSLFRGGEQFF
TRBV4-3	few	-	TRBJ1-2	TGCGCCAGCAGCCGGAGTGGAGAAGTCTATGGCTACACCTTC	CASSRSGEVYGYTF
TRBV6-2/TRBV6-3	few	-	TRBJ2-7	TGTGCCAGCAGTTACTTTGGGGCCCCCTACGAGCAGTACTTC	CASSYFGAPYEQYF
TRBV5-6	-	-	TRBJ2-3	TGTGCCAGCAGCTTGGTGGGACTGTCAGCAAGGGATACGCAGTATTTT	CASSLVGLSARDTQYF
TRBV7-2	-	TRBD2	TRBJ2-3	TGTGCCAGCAGCTTAGTGCTAGCGGGGCACATAACAAATACGCAGTATTTT	CASSLVLAGHITNTQYF
TRBV12-3/TRBV12-4	few	TRBD1	TRBJ1-1	TGTGCCAGCAGTTTAATGGACAGGGGGCGAACTGAAGCTTTCTTT	CASSLMDRGRTEAFF
TRBV7-9	few	-	TRBJ2-7	TGTGCCAGCAGCTCCAAAAACCCGAGATCCCTTTTGGACGAGCAGTACTTC	CASSSKNPRSLLDEQYF
TRBV29-1	-	TRBD1	TRBJ2-5	TGCAGCGTTGGTCAGGGGGTCAGAGAGACCCAGTACTTC	CSVGQGVRETQYF
TRBV28	-	-	TRBJ2-5	TGTGCCACCATTAAACAGTTATCCCAAGAGACCCAGTACTTC	CATIKQLSQETQYF
TRBV28	-	TRBD2	TRBJ2-1	TGTGCCAGCAGTTACCCCTTACGGGAGGGCCCCTACAATGAGCAGTTCTTC	CASSYPLREGPYNEQFF
TRBV12-3/TRBV12-4	once	TRBD1	TRBJ2-1	TGTGCCAGCAGAAAAACAGGGGCGTCTTACAATGAGCAGTTCTTC	CASRKTGASYNEQFF
TRBV15	few	-	TRBJ1-4	TGTGCCACCAGCAGTGATGGTGATGAAAAACTGTTTTTT	CATSSDGDEKLFF
TRBV6-1	few	-	TRBJ2-7	TGTGCCAGCAGCGACGGACGTCCGAGCTCCTACGAGCAGTACTTC	CASSDGRPSSYEQYF
TRBV19	-	TRBD2	TRBJ2-5	TGTGCCAGTAGTATAACTAGCGGCATTCAAGAGACCCAGTACTTC	CASSITSGIQETQYF
TRBV7-2	many	-	TRBJ2-1	TGTGCCAGCAGCCAGACTACGGCAACCTACAATGAGCAGTTCTTC	CASSQTTATYNEQFF
TRBV9	few	-	TRBJ2-1	TGTGCCAGCAGCGTAACTTCAGGGGTCCATGAGCAGTTCTTC	CASSVTSGVHEQFF
TRBV3-1	-	TRBD2	TRBJ2-2	TGTGCCAGCAGTCTAGCGGGAGTGGATTCCGGGGAGCTGTTTTTT	CASSLAGVDSGELFF